In its sample, the clone carrying this T cell receptor (beta chain) was seen a few times. The data stem from a study of blood T cell repertoires in COVID-19. Study-wide context: PBMCs, B-cell-depleted T cells, or T cells were the source of the cDNA or gDNA that made up the material.

The CDR3 has 18 amino acids. Germline V gives CDR1 LNHNV, CDR2 YYDKDF (reference sequence). After removal of 0 bases from V and 2 bases from J, the junction contained 11 bases not matched to a gene. Per the study methods: For nucleated cells, counts were estimated from reference gene primer amplification. Generated by immunoSEQ multiplex PCR, the TCRdb table keeps only in-frame clones and is missing some. The D gene and trimming were derived from the DNA, and the V and J assignments and clone size from that table. Altogether 86,000 or so clones are present, around 85% being singletons, with the ten largest covering around 10%.

The source of this sequence is a man between 70 and 80 years old with acute or convalescent COVID-19. Sequencing was carried out using peripheral blood. This chain joins TRBV15 and TRBJ2-5; 8 bases match TRBD2. The CDR3 nucleotides are TGTGCCACCAGCAGAGATTTCGGACTAGCAGAAAAGCAAGAGACCCAGTACTTC. Translated, it gives CATSRDFGLAEKQETQYF.